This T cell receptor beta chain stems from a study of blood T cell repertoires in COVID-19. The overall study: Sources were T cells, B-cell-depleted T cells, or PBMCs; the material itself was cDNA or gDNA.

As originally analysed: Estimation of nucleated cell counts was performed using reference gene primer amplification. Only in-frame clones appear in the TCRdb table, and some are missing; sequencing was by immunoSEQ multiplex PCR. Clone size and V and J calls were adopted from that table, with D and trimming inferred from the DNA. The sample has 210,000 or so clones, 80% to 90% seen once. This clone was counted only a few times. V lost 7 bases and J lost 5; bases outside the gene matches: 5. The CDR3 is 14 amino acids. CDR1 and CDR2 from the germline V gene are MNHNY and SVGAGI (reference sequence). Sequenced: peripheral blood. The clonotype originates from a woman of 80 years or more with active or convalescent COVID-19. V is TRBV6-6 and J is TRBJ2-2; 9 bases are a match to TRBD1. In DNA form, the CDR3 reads TGTGCCAGCAAGACAGGGGGGGAGACCGGGGAGCTGTTTTTT. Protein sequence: CASKTGGETGELFF.